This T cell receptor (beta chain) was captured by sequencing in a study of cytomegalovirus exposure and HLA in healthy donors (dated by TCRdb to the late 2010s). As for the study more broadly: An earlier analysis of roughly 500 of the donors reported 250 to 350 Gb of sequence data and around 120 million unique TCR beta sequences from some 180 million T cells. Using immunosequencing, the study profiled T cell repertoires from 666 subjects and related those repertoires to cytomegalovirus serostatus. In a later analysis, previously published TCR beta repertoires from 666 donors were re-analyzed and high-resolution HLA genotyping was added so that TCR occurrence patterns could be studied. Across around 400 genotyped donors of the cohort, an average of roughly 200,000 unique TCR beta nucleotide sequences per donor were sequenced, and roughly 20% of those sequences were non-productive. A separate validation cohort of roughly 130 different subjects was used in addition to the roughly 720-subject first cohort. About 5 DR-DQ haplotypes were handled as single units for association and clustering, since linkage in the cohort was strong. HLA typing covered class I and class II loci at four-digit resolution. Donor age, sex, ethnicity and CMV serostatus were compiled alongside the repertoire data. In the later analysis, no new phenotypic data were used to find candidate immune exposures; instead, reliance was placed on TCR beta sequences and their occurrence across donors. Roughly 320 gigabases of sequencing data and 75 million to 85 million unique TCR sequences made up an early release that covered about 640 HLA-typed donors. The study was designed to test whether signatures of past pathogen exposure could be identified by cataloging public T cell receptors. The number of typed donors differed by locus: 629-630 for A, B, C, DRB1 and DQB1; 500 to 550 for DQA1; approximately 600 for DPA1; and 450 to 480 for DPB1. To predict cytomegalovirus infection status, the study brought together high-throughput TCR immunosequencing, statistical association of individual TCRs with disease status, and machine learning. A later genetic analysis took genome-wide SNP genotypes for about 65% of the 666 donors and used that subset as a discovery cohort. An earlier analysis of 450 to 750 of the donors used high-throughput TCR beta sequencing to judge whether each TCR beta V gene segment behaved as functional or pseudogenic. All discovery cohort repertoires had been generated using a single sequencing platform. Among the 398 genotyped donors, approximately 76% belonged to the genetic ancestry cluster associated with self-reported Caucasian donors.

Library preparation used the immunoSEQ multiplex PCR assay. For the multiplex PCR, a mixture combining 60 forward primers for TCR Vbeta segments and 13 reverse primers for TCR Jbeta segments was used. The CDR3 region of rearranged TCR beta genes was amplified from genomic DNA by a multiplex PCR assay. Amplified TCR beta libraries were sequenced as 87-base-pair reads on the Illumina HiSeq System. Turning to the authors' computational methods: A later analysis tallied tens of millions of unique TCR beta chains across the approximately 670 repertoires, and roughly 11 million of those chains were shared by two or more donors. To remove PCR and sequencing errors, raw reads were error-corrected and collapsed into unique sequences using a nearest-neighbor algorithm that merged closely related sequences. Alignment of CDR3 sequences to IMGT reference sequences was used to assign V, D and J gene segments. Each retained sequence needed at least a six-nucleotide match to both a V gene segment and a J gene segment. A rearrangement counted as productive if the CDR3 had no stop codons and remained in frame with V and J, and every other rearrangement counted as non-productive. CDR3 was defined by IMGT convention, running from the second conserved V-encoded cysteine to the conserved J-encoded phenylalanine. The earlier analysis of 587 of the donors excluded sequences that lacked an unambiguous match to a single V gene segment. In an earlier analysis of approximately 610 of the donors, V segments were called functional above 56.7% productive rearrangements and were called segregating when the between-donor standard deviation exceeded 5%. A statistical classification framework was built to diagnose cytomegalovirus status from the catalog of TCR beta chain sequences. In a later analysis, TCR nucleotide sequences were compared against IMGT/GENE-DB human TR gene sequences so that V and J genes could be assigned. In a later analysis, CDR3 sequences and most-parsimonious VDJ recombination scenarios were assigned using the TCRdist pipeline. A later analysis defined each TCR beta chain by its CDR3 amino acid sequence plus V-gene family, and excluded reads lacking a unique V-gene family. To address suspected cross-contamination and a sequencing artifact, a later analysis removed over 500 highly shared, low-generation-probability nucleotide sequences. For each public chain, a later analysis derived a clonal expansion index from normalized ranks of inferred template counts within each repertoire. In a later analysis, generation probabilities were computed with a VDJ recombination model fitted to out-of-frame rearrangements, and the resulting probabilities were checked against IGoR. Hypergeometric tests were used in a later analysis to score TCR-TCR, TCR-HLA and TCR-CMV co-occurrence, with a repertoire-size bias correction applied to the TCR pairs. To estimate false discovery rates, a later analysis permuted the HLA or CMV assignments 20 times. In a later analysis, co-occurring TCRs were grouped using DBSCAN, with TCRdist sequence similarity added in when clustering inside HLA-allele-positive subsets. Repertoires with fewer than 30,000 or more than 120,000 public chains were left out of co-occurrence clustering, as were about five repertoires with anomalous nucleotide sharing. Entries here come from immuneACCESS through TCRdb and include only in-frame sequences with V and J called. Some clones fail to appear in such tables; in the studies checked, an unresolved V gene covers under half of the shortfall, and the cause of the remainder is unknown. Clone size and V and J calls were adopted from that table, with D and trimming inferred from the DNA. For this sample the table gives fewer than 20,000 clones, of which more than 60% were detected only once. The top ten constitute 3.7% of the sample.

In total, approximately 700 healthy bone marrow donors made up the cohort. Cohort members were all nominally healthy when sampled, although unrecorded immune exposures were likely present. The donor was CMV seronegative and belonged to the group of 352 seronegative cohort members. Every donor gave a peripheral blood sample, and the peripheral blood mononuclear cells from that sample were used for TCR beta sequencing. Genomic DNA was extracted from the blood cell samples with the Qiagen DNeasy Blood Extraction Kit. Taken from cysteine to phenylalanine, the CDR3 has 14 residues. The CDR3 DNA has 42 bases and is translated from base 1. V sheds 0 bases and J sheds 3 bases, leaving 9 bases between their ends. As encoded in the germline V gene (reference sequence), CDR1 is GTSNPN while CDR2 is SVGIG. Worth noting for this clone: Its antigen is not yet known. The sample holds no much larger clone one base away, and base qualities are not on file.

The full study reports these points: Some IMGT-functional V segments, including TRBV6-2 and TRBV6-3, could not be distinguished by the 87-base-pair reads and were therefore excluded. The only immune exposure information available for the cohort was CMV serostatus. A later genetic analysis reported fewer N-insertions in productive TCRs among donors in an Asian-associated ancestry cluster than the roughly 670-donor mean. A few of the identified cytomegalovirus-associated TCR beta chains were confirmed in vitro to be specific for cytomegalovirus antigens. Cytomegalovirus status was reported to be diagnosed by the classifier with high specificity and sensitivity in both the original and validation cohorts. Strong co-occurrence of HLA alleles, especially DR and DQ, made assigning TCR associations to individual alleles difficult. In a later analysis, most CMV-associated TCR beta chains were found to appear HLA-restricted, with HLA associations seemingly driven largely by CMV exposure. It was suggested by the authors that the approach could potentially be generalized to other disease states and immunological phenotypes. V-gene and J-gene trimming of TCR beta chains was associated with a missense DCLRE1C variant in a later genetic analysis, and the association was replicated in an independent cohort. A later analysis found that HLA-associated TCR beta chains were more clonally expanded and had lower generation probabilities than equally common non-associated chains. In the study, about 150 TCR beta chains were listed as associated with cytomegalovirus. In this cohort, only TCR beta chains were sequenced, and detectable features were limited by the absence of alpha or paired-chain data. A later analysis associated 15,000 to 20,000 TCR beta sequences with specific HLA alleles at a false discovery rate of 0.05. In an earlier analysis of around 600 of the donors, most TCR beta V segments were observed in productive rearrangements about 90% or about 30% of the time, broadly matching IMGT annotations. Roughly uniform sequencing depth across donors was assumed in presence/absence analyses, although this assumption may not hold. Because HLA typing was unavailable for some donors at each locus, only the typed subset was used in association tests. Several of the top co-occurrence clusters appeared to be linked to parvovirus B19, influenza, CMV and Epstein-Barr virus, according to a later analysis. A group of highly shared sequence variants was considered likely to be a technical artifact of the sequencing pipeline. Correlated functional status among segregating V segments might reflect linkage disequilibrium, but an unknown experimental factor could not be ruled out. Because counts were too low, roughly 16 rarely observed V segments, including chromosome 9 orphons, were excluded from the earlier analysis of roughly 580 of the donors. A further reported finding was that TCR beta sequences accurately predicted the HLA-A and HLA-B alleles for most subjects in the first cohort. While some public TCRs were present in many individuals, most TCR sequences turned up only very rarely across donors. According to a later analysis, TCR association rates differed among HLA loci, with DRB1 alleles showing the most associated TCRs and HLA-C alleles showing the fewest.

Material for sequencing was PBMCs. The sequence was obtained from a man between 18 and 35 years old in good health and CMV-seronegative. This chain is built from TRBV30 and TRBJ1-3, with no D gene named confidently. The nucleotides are TGTGCCTGGAGTGTACTTGGCGGTGGAAACACCATATATTTT. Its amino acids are CAWSVLGGGNTIYF.